The TCR beta chain described here comes from a study of T cell changes during pregnancy in multiple sclerosis. The protocol was immunoSEQ multiplex PCR, while the TCRdb copy is restricted to in-frame clones and leaves out a portion. The sample consists of fewer than 35,000 clones, more than 90% of them appearing once. The CDR3 has 14 amino acids. Trimming took 0 bases from V and 6 from J; bases not matched to a gene: 3. Germline CDR1 and CDR2: SGDLS and YYNGEE. This clonotype was obtained from a female donor in good health, enrolled as a control in a pregnancy study. The V and J genes are TRBV9 and TRBJ2-1; 7 nucleotides align to TRBD2. Sequenced material: CD4+ T cells from peripheral blood mononuclear cells, taken in the second trimester of pregnancy. CDR3 DNA sequence: TGTGCCAGCAGCGTAGTCCCTAGCGGCAATGAGCAGTTCTTC. Protein product: CASSVVPSGNEQFF.